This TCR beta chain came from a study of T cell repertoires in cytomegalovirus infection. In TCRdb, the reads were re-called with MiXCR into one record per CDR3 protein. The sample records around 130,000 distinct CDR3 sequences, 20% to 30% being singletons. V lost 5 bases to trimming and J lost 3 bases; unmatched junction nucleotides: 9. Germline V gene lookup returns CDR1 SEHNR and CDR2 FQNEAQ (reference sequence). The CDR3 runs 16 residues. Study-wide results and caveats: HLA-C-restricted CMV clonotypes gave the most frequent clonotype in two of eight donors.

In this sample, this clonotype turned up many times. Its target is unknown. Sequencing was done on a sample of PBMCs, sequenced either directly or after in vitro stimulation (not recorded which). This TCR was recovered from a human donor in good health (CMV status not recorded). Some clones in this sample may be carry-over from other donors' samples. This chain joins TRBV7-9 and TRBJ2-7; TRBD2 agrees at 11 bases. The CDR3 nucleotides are TGTGCCAGCAGCCCCCCCATAGCGGGAGGGCTCTACGAGCAGTACGTC. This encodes CASSPPIAGGLYEQYV.